This TCR beta chain was obtained from a study of blood T cell repertoires in COVID-19. Study information: From T cells, B-cell-depleted T cells, or PBMCs came the material, which was cDNA or gDNA.

The germline CDR1 and CDR2 sequences are KGHSH and LQKENI. The CDR3 length is 17 residues. The V segment lost 3 bases and the J segment 0 bases; nucleotides outside the gene matches: 5. In the authors' workflow: From reference gene primer amplification, estimates of nucleated cell counts were derived. Here immunoSEQ multiplex PCR was the method, and the copy in TCRdb shows in-frame clones only, minus some. V and J calls and clone size are as listed in that table; D and trimming were resolved from the DNA. The sample lists around 250,000 clones, around 88% occurring once. Clinical histories supplied by participants themselves formed the basis of cohort assignment. For recovered donors of Cohort 3, there were two negative PCRs, clearance, or symptom resolution.

This chain joins TRBV18 and TRBJ1-4, with 9 nucleotides matching TRBD1. The TCR comes from a woman in her forties or fifties who had recovered from COVID-19. Sequencing was performed on PBMCs or T cells enriched from blood (not recorded which). Here the CDR3 reads CASSPTGGFPTNEKLFF. CDR3 bases: TGTGCCAGCTCACCGACAGGGGGGTTCCCAACTAATGAAAAACTGTTTTTT.